This T cell receptor beta chain comes out of a study of T cells in Graves' hyperthyroidism and ophthalmopathy. Researchers amplified the TCR beta CDR3 regions from RNA transcripts. The TCR CDR3 first-round RT-PCR relied on the HTBI primer set. One entry per CDR3 protein results from TCRdb running MiXCR on the multiplex PCR reads. Of some 360,000 distinct CDR3 sequences detected, about a sixth appear once; the ten largest clones hold roughly 15%. Germline trimming cut 6 bases from V and 3 bases from J; bases unmatched to any gene: 7. The CDR3 is 15 amino acids. Germline CDR1 is MDHEN and CDR2 is SYDVKM.

The sequence came from a woman aged 40 to 50 with Graves' ophthalmopathy. Sequenced input: blood. The V gene is TRBV28, the J gene TRBJ1-5; 8 bases are a match to TRBD1. CDR3 amino acids: CASSRTGNFNQPQHF. The CDR3 DNA reads TGTGCCAGCAGCCGGACAGGGAATTTCAATCAGCCCCAGCATTTT.